This TCR beta chain was found in a study of breast tumors, draining lymph nodes, adjacent tissues. Concerning this clonotype: Its antigen is undetermined.

Via MiXCR, TCRdb re-called the multiplex PCR reads, giving one row per CDR3 protein. The sample yields 15,000 or so distinct CDR3 sequences, roughly 72% seen once. Study conclusions and caveats: Tumor and nontumor repertoires were significantly more similar in luminal-like than in basal-like breast cancer. Findings are consistent with lymph node origin and intratumoral expansion of most tumor T cells. Tumors had less TCR diversity than lymph nodes, more than nontumor tissue.

Trimming took 4 bases from V and 0 from J; bases not matched to a gene: 7. Germline CDR1 is MGHDK and CDR2 is SYGVNS. CDR3 length equals 17 residues. What was sequenced was tumor-adjacent breast tissue. The receptor comes from a female donor with breast cancer. Some clones in this sample may be carry-over from other donors' samples. The chain joins TRBV25-1 to TRBJ2-2; 8 bases match TRBD2. For the CDR3, the DNA is TGTGCCAGCAGTGCAATTCTAGCGGGCACGAACACCGGGGAGCTGTTTTTT. Translated, it gives CASSAILAGTNTGELFF. Complete variable domain (other parts from reference TRBV25-1 and TRBJ2-2): EADIYQTPRYLVIGTGKKITLECSQTMGHDKMYWYQQDPGMELHLIHYSYGVNSTEKGDLSSESTVSRIRTEHFPLTLESARPSHTSQYLCASSAILAGTNTGELFFGEGSRLTVL.